Below, one TCR beta chain is given with its context. Trimming took off 4 bases at V and 1 base at J, with 12 bases between the two ends. From germline, CDR1 is DFQATT and CDR2 SNEGSKA (reference sequence). This CDR3 has 14 amino acids. The data were obtained in a study of T cells after yellow fever vaccination. TCRdb fed the 5' RACE reads into MiXCR, producing one record per CDR3 protein. The repertoire holds some 300,000 distinct CDR3 sequences, under 9% seen once, with over 3% in the top ten. The TCR was taken from a man between 18 and 29 years old who received the YFV17D yellow fever vaccine. The V gene is TRBV20-1, the J gene TRBJ2-3; D is possibly TRBD2 (6 bases). The sample consisted of CD4+ T cells sorted from PBMCs, taken 5 days after the yellow fever booster vaccination. Here the CDR3 reads CSANGGGGTDTQYF. Here the CDR3 DNA reads TGCAGTGCTAATGGAGGCGGGGGCACAGATACGCAGTATTTT.